The source of this T cell receptor beta chain is a study of T-cell memory formation after mild COVID-19. Study-level information: Largely donor-specific TCR clusters were found.

For this clonotype: Its antigen is unknown.

TCR alpha and TCR beta cDNA libraries with sample barcodes and UMIs came from 5'RACE using constant-segment primers. One entry per CDR3 protein, called by TCRdb with MiXCR from the 5' RACE reads. The table has roughly 250,000 distinct CDR3 sequences, 15% to 20% seen once. Study results and limitations: Among contracting clones, CD4+ were mainly CM/EM and CD8+ enriched in EMRA. Pre-infection memory carried some responding clones, suggesting that cross-reactive memory joined.

Germline CDR1 MNHEY, CDR2 SVGAGI. Trimming took 7 bases from V and 9 from J, leaving 13 bases between them. CDR3 length: 12 amino acids. J is TRBJ2-1 and V is TRBV6-5; no clear D gene. This TCR derives from a man younger than 35 who had mild COVID-19 (a few samples of this study predate the infection). Cell type and time point are not known. Specimen: PBMCs or a T cell subset sorted from them (not recorded which). CDR3 loop: CASKRTLGEQFF. CDR3 bases: TGTGCCAGCAAAAGAACCCTTGGTGAGCAGTTCTTC.